This T cell receptor (beta chain) was sequenced in a study of Ad26.COV2.S vaccination and SARS-CoV-2 variants (dated by TCRdb to the early 2020s). Concerning the study at large: Donors in the vaccine arm were drawn from COV1001, a multicentre, randomized, double-blind, placebo-controlled phase I-IIa trial testing Ad26.COV2.S in healthy adults. The TCR-sequenced set comprised about 32 samples: approximately 19 Ad26.COV2.S vaccine recipients, 5 placebo recipients and 8 SARS-CoV-2 convalescent individuals. Participants in the trial were split at random into five groups of five each, receiving low-dose or high-dose Ad26.COV2.S once or twice, or else placebo on both occasions. Sequencing of the TCRbeta repertoire served to evaluate the specificity and breadth of SARS-CoV-2-reactive T cell receptors following Ad26.COV2.S vaccination. Investigators remained blinded to trial group allocation during experiments and outcome assessment. Ad26.COV2.S was administered intramuscularly at 5 x 10^10 or 1 x 10^11 viral particles, either as a single shot or as two shots given 56 days apart. The investigation overall reported the following: Higher spike-specific TCR breadth was observed in Ad26.COV2.S recipients than in placebo recipients (P = 0.0014). The authors noted that the TCR breadth and depth analyses may have underestimated total T cell responses. The study was not powered for comparison of responses between vaccine doses or regimens. Comparable non-spike TCR breadth was observed between vaccine and placebo recipients, consistent with only spike being contained in the vaccine. Substantial breadth of spike-specific CD8+ and CD4+ T cell responses was reported after vaccination.

As to this clone: Its antigen is unknown. The input lacks base qualities; no much larger clone sits a single base away.

TCRbeta CDR3 regions were sequenced with the immunoSEQ Assay. After extraction, genomic DNA underwent amplification by bias-controlled multiplex PCR, followed by high-throughput sequencing. As for the original processing: Collapsing and filtering of sequences were performed to quantify the absolute abundance of each unique TCRbeta CDR3 region. T cell fraction was estimated by normalizing TCRbeta template counts to usable DNA, with usable DNA measured through amplification of reference genes found in all nucleated cells. Repertoire TCRs were annotated as SARS-CoV-2-specific by exact matching of V gene, CDR3 amino acid sequence and J gene to a known reactive TCR set. The reference SARS-CoV-2 TCR set came from MIRA and was filtered for enrichment in COVID-19-positive ImmuneCODE repertoires, removing public or cross-reactive TCRs. Drawing on the MIRA antigens, annotated TCRs were analysed further at the level of specific ORF or position within ORF. Depth was the summed frequency of annotated unique rearrangements, while breadth was defined as annotated unique rearrangements over total unique productive rearrangements. Two-sided Wilcoxon rank-sum tests were applied when comparing TCR breadth between groups. TCRdb carries this immuneACCESS record with in-frame sequences only. Its versions omit some clonotypes, under half of them owing to an unresolved V gene in the studies checked, with the rest unexplained. The V and J calls and clone size come from that table; D and trimming were worked out from the DNA. The sample yields over 350,000 clones; more than 85% were counted once. Jointly, the top ten make up 3.5% of the sample.

V was cut back by 4 bases and J by 3 bases, leaving a gap of 14 bases between them. Reading the germline V gene gives CDR1 SGHDT and CDR2 YYEEEE. Inclusive of the bounding cysteine and phenylalanine, the CDR3 is 15 residues long. Only the CDR3 portion is preserved as DNA: 45 bases, with reading frame beginning at the first base. The sample's treatment or condition label, in plain terms: around 19 received Ad26.COV2.S at low or high dose, single or two shots; a few received placebo; per-sample allocation not given. For vaccine and placebo recipients, repertoires were sequenced using samples collected on day 63 after the first injection. Cohort 1b enrolled 25 or so adults aged 18-55 years at a single site in Boston, USA, between 29 July and 7 August 2020. Ad26.COV2.S was a replication-incompetent adenovirus type 26 vector that expressed a prefusion-stabilized SARS-CoV-2 spike protein derived from the original Wuhan strain.

This receptor was taken from a person between 18 and 59 years old who received the Ad26.COV2.S COVID-19 vaccine or a placebo. Sample: peripheral blood, taken in a trial of Ad26.COV2.S vaccine versus placebo. The receptor chain draws on TRBV5-6 and TRBJ1-5; the D gene cannot be named for sure. The CDR3: CASSADREFNQPQHF. In nucleotides, the sequence is TGTGCCAGCAGCGCCGACCGGGAGTTCAATCAGCCCCAGCATTTT.